This T cell receptor beta chain was sequenced during a study of T cells in Graves' hyperthyroidism and ophthalmopathy. Findings and caveats of the study: Model-based prediction identified ophthalmopathy a median about 6 months prior to its onset. Through a model of 13 V-J features, ophthalmopathy was separated from stable hyperthyroidism. Blood also carried most thyroid clonotypes expanded above 0.001.

Germline CDR1 and CDR2: MGHRA and YSYEKL. V dropped 3 bases and J dropped 4 bases, with 15 bases sitting between them. The length of the CDR3 is 15 residues. Authors of the study amplified TCR beta CDR3 regions from RNA transcripts. Using the HTBI primer set, a first-round RT-PCR was run on the TCR CDR3. Each CDR3 protein gets one entry after TCRdb re-called the multiplex PCR reads with MiXCR. The top ten clones hold 20% to 30% of a sample with 270,000 or so distinct CDR3 sequences, 20% to 25% of them seen once. As regards this clonotype: Its specificity is not known.

Sequencing was performed on blood. This receptor was taken from a man in his forties with Graves' hyperthyroidism that later progressed to Graves' ophthalmopathy. This chain links TRBV4-1 with TRBJ1-1, with TRBD1 as a possible D gene (5 bases). The CDR3: CASSHVGGRATEAFF. The CDR3 nucleotides read TGCGCCAGCAGCCACGTCGGGGGGAGGGCCACTGAAGCTTTCTTT.